The text below deals with one TCR beta chain. Its specific antigen is unknown. No much larger clonotype is one base removed from it; base qualities were not supplied. This specimen comes from a study of control samples from healthy donors and cancer patients (dated by TCRdb to 2020 to 2021). The CDR3 holds 15 amino acids from the cysteine to the phenylalanine. Just CDR3 DNA is preserved here, 45 bases in frame from base 1. V drops 2 bases and J drops 1 base, leaving 12 bases in between. The germline V gene specifies MDHEN as CDR1 and SYDVKM as CDR2. The receptor library was made with the immunoSEQ multiplex PCR assay. The source is immuneACCESS, and TCRdb retained only in-frame sequences with V and J called. Part of the clones is not carried over; for the studies checked, unresolved V genes explain less than half of this, and the remainder is unexplained. Here the sample has 50,000 or so clones; about 95% occur a single time. Less than 3% of the sample rests with the top ten.

Sequences were obtained from blood. The chain was built from TRBV28 and TRBJ2-7, and possibly TRBD2, on 6 matching bases. The receptor was isolated from a man aged 25 to 45 in good health. The sequenced DNA is TGTGCCAGCAGTTTACCCCGGACTATTTCCTACGAGCAGTACTTC. This encodes CASSLPRTISYEQYF. Here the CDR3 is joined to the reference TRBV28 and TRBJ2-7 genes, and the full variable domain is: DVKVTQSSRYLVKRTGEKVFLECVQDMDHENMFWYRQDPGLGLRLIYFSYDVKMKEKGDIPEGYSVSREKKERFSLILESASTNQTSMYLCASSLPRTISYEQYFGPGTRLTVT.